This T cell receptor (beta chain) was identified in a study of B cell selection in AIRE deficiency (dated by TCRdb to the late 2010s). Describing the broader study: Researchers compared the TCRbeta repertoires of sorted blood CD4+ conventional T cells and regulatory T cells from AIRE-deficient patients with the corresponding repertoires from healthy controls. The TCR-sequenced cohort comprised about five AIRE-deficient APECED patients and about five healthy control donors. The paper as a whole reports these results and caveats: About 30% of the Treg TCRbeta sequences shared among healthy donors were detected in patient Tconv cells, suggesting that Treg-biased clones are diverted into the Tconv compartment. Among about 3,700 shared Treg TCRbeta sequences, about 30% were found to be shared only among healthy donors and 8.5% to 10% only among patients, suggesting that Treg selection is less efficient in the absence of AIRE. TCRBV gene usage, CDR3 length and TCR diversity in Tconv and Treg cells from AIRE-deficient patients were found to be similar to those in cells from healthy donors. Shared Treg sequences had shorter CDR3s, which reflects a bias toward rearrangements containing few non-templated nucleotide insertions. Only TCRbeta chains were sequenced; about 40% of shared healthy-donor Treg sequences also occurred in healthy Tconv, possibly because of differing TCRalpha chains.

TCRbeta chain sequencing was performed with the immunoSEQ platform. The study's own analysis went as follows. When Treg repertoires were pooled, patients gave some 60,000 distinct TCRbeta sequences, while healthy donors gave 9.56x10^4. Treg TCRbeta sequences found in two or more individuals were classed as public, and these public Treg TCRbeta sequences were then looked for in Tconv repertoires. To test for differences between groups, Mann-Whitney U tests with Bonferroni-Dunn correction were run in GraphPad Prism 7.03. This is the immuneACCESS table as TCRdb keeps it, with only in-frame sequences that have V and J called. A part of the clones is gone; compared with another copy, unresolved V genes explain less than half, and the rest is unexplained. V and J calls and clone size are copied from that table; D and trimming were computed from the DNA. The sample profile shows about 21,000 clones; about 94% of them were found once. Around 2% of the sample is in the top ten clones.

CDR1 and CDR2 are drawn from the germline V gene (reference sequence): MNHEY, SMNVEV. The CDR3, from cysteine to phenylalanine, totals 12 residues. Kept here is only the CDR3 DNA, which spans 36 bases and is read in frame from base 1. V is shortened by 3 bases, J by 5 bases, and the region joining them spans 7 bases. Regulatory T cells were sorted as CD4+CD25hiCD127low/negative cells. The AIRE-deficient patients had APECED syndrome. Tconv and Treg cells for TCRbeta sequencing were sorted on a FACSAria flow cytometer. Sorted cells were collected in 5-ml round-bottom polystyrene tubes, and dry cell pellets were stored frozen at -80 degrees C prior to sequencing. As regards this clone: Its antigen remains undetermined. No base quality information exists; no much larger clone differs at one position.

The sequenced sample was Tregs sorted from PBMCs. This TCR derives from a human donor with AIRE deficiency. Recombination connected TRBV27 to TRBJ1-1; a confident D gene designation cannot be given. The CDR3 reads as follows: CASSFTGTEAFF. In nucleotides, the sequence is TGTGCCAGCAGTTTCACGGGGACTGAAGCTTTCTTT.